Below are 32 T cell receptor beta chains sequenced from a single sample in a study of radiation and T cells in renal cell carcinoma. Clones were sequenced by immunoSEQ multiplex PCR, and TCRdb holds only the in-frame ones, with some missing. Among roughly 100,000 clones listed, 84% were seen once. The sample's time point: blood 4 weeks post-SBRT, at nephrectomy. Treatment given: 15 Gy SBRT to primary tumor, nephrectomy 4 weeks later. The sequences come from blood, collected from a patient whose treatment included radiotherapy and nephrectomy. The receptor source for this set is a man in his 60s with renal cell carcinoma.

The genes are TRBV10-3 and TRBJ1-1; D is uncertain. The CDR3 contains 12 residues. Germline loops: CDR1 ENHRY, CDR2 SYGVKD. V was trimmed by 0 bases and J by 6 bases, leaving 5 bases between them. The DNA for the CDR3 is TGTGCCATCAGTGAGTCGGGAGCTGAAGCTTTCTTT. Encoded protein: CAISESGAEAFF.

The V call is TRBV4-3, the J call TRBJ2-3, with D perhaps TRBD1 or TRBD2 (6 bases each). The germline gives CDR1 LGHNA, CDR2 YSLEER. Trimming cost V 0 bases and J 2 bases, with 15 bases left between them. The CDR3 is made up of 17 amino acids. CDR3 amino acids: CASSQDLGGSYTDTQYF. The CDR3 nucleotides read TGCGCCAGCAGCCAAGACCTGGGGGGCAGCTACACAGATACGCAGTATTTT.

This chain joins TRBV29-1 and TRBJ2-1; 9 bases map to TRBD2. The CDR3 spans 14 residues. Germline CDR1 and CDR2: SQVTM and ANQGSEA. Unmatched junction bases numbered 11, after V lost 6 bases and J lost 8 bases. The CDR3 DNA sequence: TGCAGCGTCCGGCCAGCGGGAGGATGGGATGAGCAGTTCTTC. Translation gives CSVRPAGGWDEQFF.

This chain uses TRBV9 with TRBJ2-1; D is possibly TRBD1 (6 bases). Germline lookup yields CDR1 SGDLS and CDR2 YYNGEE. This CDR3 spans 14 amino acids. V shed 0 bases and J shed 10 bases, with 14 bases lying between them. The CDR3 protein is CASSVGDMVGEQFF. CDR3 in DNA: TGTGCCAGCAGCGTAGGGGACATGGTAGGGGAGCAGTTCTTC. Full variable domain (rest looked up from reference TRBV9 and TRBJ2-1): DSGVTQTPKHLITATGQRVTLRCSPRSGDLSVYWYQQSLDQGLQFLIQYYNGEERAKGNILERFSAQQFPDLHSELNLSSLELGDSALYFCASSVGDMVGEQFFGPGTRLTVL.

As concerns this clone: Other DNA sequences in the sample encode the same CDR3. The V and J genes are TRBV6-5 and TRBJ1-1; D possibly corresponds to TRBD1 (6 bases). This CDR3 has 15 residues. V was trimmed by 0 bases and J by 1 base, leaving 9 bases between them. Germline CDR1 MNHEY, CDR2 SVGAGI. The CDR3 DNA follows: TGTGCCAGCAGTTACTCGAGGACAGCGAACACTGAAGCTTTCTTT. It is translated as CASSYSRTANTEAFF.

The chain uses TRBV27 and TRBJ2-5; TRBD2 matches at 7 bases. J lost 1 base, V lost 4 bases, and 6 bases had no gene match. Germline loops: CDR1 MNHEY, CDR2 SMNVEV (reference sequence). This CDR3 has 15 amino acids. This chain's CDR3 is CASSWSGGVQETQYF. The CDR3 nucleotides are TGTGCCAGCAGTTGGAGTGGGGGGGTCCAAGAGACCCAGTACTTC.

CDR3 protein: CASIRGTRAGAQYF. The CDR3 nucleotides are TGTGCCAGCATACGGGGGACCAGGGCAGGGGCCCAGTACTTC. The chain joins TRBV7-9 to TRBJ2-5; D possibly uses TRBD1 or TRBD2 (6 bases each). V was clipped by 7 bases and J by 9 bases, with 21 bases between them. The CDR3 length is 14 residues. Germline V gene lookup returns CDR1 SEHNR and CDR2 FQNEAQ (reference sequence).

Written as DNA, the CDR3 is TGTGCCAGTAGTATCTACAATGAGCAGTTCTTC. Translated: CASSIYNEQFF. The rearrangement links TRBV19 to TRBJ2-1; D is uncertain. The CDR3 runs to 11 residues. Looked up from germline, CDR1 is LNHDA and CDR2 is SQIVND (reference sequence). V was cut by 3 bases and J by 3 bases, with 0 bases left in between.

This clone was detected only a few times. This sequence joins TRBV10-3 and TRBJ1-4; no reliable D call. Trimming removed 0 bases at V and 10 bases at J, with 18 bases between. CDR3 length: 16 residues. Per germline, CDR1 ENHRY and CDR2 SYGVKD. DNA of the CDR3: TGTGCCATCAGTGAGTCGAATCAAAAGGGTTTGGGAAAACTGTTTTTT. Protein: CAISESNQKGLGKLFF.

The V and J genes are TRBV10-3 and TRBJ1-2; D might be TRBD1 (6 bases). Germline lookup yields CDR1 ENHRY and CDR2 SYGVKD. This CDR3 spans 15 amino acids. V was cut by 4 bases and J by 4 bases, with 16 bases left in between. The chain's CDR3 is CAISGAGGQTYGYTF. CDR3 in DNA: TGTGCCATCAGTGGGGCTGGCGGACAGACCTATGGCTACACCTTC.

There are a few counts of this clone. V is TRBV10-3 and J is TRBJ2-2; 10 positions match TRBD2. Losses at the gene ends were 6 bases for V and 8 bases for J; bases not matched to a gene: 3. The CDR3 runs to 13 residues. Germline CDR1 is ENHRY and CDR2 is SYGVKD. CDR3 nucleotide sequence: TGTGCCATCAGGGGGACTAGCGAGGGGGAGCTGTTTTTT. Its translation is CAIRGTSEGELFF.

V and J are TRBV7-9 and TRBJ1-1; no reliable D call. This CDR3 contains 13 residues. The germline CDR1 and CDR2 sequences are SEHNR and FQNEAQ (reference sequence). V lost 5 bases and J 0 bases, leaving 7 bases between the germline ends. CDR3 DNA sequence: TGTGCCAGCAGCCCTTCCATGAACACTGAAGCTTTCTTT. This encodes CASSPSMNTEAFF. The variable domain in full, with the rest retrieved from reference TRBV7-9 and TRBJ1-1, is DTGVSQNPRHKITKRGQNVTFRCDPISEHNRLYWYRQTLGQGPEFLTYFQNEAQLEKSRLLSDRFSAERPKGSFSTLEIQRTEQGDSAMYLCASSPSMNTEAFFGQGTRLTVV.

The CDR3 protein is CASSLGMINYGYTF. In DNA form, the CDR3 reads TGCGCCAGCAGCTTGGGGATGATTAACTATGGCTACACCTTC. This chain connects TRBV5-1 to TRBJ1-2, with D hard to call. The CDR3 consists of 14 residues. Germline V gives CDR1 SGHRS, CDR2 YFSETQ. V lost 0 bases to trimming and J lost 1 base, with 7 bases between them. The entire variable domain, with the rest obtained from reference TRBV5-1 and TRBJ1-2, is as follows: KAGVTQTPRYLIKTRGQQVTLSCSPISGHRSVSWYQQTPGQGLQFLFEYFSETQRNKGNFPGRFSGRQFSNSRSEMNVSTLELGDSALYLCASSLGMINYGYTFGSGTRLTVV.

The rearrangement joins TRBV7-2 to TRBJ2-1, with 8 positions matching TRBD2. The CDR3 runs 15 residues. Germline values: CDR1 SGHTA, CDR2 FQGNSA. The V and J ends lost 2 bases and 3 bases, in that order; junction bases with no gene match: 3. This CDR3 is CASSLREGRYNEQFF. DNA of the CDR3: TGTGCCAGCAGCTTACGGGAGGGCCGCTACAATGAGCAGTTCTTC. Supplemented by reference TRBV7-2 and TRBJ2-1, the full variable domain reads GAGVSQSPSNKVTEKGKDVELRCDPISGHTALYWYRQSLGQGLEFLIYFQGNSAPDKSGLPSDRFSAERTGGSVSTLTIQRTQQEDSAVYLCASSLREGRYNEQFFGPGTRLTVL.

The genes are TRBV10-2 and TRBJ1-1; D gene ambiguous. The V end was cut by 7 bases, the J end by 1 base, with 28 bases between. Germline lookup yields CDR1 WSHSY and CDR2 SAAADI. The CDR3 runs to 19 residues. The CDR3 loop reads CASKGGSVSAGPKNTEAFF. The CDR3, as DNA: TGCGCCAGCAAGGGTGGCTCCGTTTCCGCAGGCCCAAAGAACACTGAAGCTTTCTTT.

This clone was found once. V is TRBV23-1 and J is TRBJ2-1; 7 bases align to TRBD2. TRBV23-1 is reported as an ORF; its role is uncertain. V trimming: 1 base; J trimming: 15 bases; junction bases outside the gene matches: 12. The CDR3 is 14 residues long. For the CDR3, the DNA is TGCGCCAGCAGTCAATTAACGCGGGAGCGCCCGAGGTTCTTC. Protein product: CASSQLTRERPRFF.

The sample holds one count of this clone. The chain recombines TRBV4-1 with TRBJ2-7, with TRBD2 matching over 8 bases. V was pared by 1 base and J by 7 bases, with 6 bases of the junction left unmatched. The V gene's germline CDR1 is MGHRA and CDR2 YSYEKL. This CDR3 is built from 14 residues. Here the CDR3 reads CASSQGLAGREQYF. DNA of the CDR3: TGCGCCAGCAGCCAAGGGCTAGCGGGCCGGGAGCAGTACTTC.

The chain couples TRBV7-9 to TRBJ1-1, with D perhaps matching TRBD1 (5 bases). Trimming cost V 1 base and J 6 bases, with 6 bases left between them. Germline V gene data show CDR1 as SEHNR and CDR2 as FQNEAQ (reference sequence). This CDR3 spans 12 amino acids. The CDR3 spells CASSLGGAEAFF. The CDR3 DNA is TGTGCCAGCAGCTTAGGGGGGGCTGAAGCTTTCTTT.

The chain links TRBV5-1 to TRBJ2-2, with D possibly being TRBD2 (6 bases). V was cut by 4 bases and J by 4 bases, with 14 bases left in between. Germline lookup yields CDR1 SGHRS and CDR2 YFSETQ. There are 15 residues in the CDR3. Written as DNA, the CDR3 is TGCGCCAGCAGCACCGGGACTTCCCCCACCGGGGAGCTGTTTTTT. This codes for CASSTGTSPTGELFF. Drawing the rest from reference TRBV5-1 and TRBJ2-2, the complete variable domain is KAGVTQTPRYLIKTRGQQVTLSCSPISGHRSVSWYQQTPGQGLQFLFEYFSETQRNKGNFPGRFSGRQFSNSRSEMNVSTLELGDSALYLCASSTGTSPTGELFFGEGSRLTVL.

This clone occurred a few times. The chain uses TRBV7-6 and TRBJ2-7; the D is unclear. From germline, CDR1 is SGHVS and CDR2 FNYEAQ. Trimming removed 1 base from V and 3 bases from J, with 16 bases in between. The CDR3 is 16 residues long. In DNA form, the CDR3 reads TGTGCCAGCAGCTTAGGCAGCCCGGATCCTTACTACGAGCAGTACTTC. Encoded protein: CASSLGSPDPYYEQYF.

The chain uses TRBV6-4 and TRBJ2-5, with 8 bases matching TRBD1. J lost 3 bases, V lost 6 bases, and 3 bases had no gene match. This CDR3 is 13 amino acids long. CDR1 and CDR2 (germline): MRHNA, SNTAGT. The CDR3 DNA is TGTGCCAGCAGCCCGACAGGGGAAGAGACCCAGTACTTC. The encoded protein is CASSPTGEETQYF.

This chain connects TRBV1 to TRBJ2-7; whether TRBD2, the table's D call, matches the DNA was not checked. TRBV1 is flagged as a pseudogene. The CDR3 is 20 residues long. The CDR3, as DNA: TGCACCAGCAGCCAAGATCCGAAGCGGGAGGGCAAACCACCCCCGGACGAGCAGTACTTC. It codes for CTSSQDPKREGKPPPDEQYF.

This chain connects TRBV27 to TRBJ2-1; D is perhaps TRBD1 (5 bases). The CDR3 totals 14 residues. Trimming left V 7 bases short and J 9 bases short, with 19 bases between. CDR1 and CDR2 (germline): MNHEY, SMNVEV (reference sequence). The CDR3 nucleotides are TGTGCCAGCATGGGGTTTCAGGGTGATACTGAGCAGTTCTTC. It translates to CASMGFQGDTEQFF.

The gene calls are TRBV13 and TRBJ2-1; D is undetermined. The V gene's germline CDR1 is PRHDT and CDR2 FYEKMQ (reference sequence). Trimming left V 7 bases short and J 6 bases short, with 16 bases between. The CDR3 has 14 residues. CDR3: CASTFGQPVNEQFF. The CDR3 DNA reads as TGTGCCAGCACCTTCGGCCAACCGGTCAATGAGCAGTTCTTC. The complete variable domain, with remaining parts taken from reference TRBV13 and TRBJ2-1, reads AAGVIQSPRHLIKEKRETATLKCYPIPRHDTVYWYQQGPGQDPQFLISFYEKMQSDKGSIPDRFSAQQFSDYHSELNMSSLELGDSALYFCASTFGQPVNEQFFGPGTRLTVL.

The chain recombines TRBV5-1 with TRBJ2-1; TRBD2 might be the D (6 bases). The CDR3 loop spans 13 amino acids. V was cut by 2 bases and J by 5 bases, with 8 bases left in between. The germline CDR1 and CDR2 sequences are SGHRS and YFSETQ. CDR3: CASSLGGDNEQFF. For the CDR3, the DNA is TGCGCCAGCAGCTTAGGCGGGGACAATGAGCAGTTCTTC.

The CDR3 coding sequence is TGCAGCGTTAATACCCAGAGCTCCTACGAGCAGTACTTC. It yields the protein CSVNTQSSYEQYF. The gene calls are TRBV29-1 and TRBJ2-7, with unresolved D. Germline CDR1 and CDR2: SQVTM and ANQGSEA. Trimming pared 5 bases from V and 0 bases from J, leaving 11 bases between. The CDR3 loop spans 13 amino acids.

This chain uses TRBV11-2 with TRBJ2-3; the D gene is possibly TRBD2 (5 bases). The germline V gene has CDR1 SGHAT and CDR2 FQNNGV. The ends were cut back, 4 bases at V and 1 base at J, with 15 bases in the middle. The CDR3 contains 16 residues. The CDR3 loop is CASSSNLGSGTDTQYF. The CDR3 DNA reads as TGTGCCAGCAGCTCAAACTTGGGTAGCGGCACAGATACGCAGTATTTT. The complete variable domain, with remaining parts taken from reference TRBV11-2 and TRBJ2-3, reads EAGVAQSPRYKIIEKRQSVAFWCNPISGHATLYWYQQILGQGPKLLIQFQNNGVVDDSQLPKDRFSAERLKGVDSTLKIQPAKLEDSAVYLCASSSNLGSGTDTQYFGPGTRLTVL.

This chain uses TRBV28 with TRBJ2-7, with D possibly matching TRBD1 (6 bases). This CDR3 has 15 residues. Per germline, CDR1 MDHEN and CDR2 SYDVKM. Trimming took off 1 base at V and 1 base at J, with 11 bases between the two ends. This CDR3 is CASSLFPTGSYEQYF. The CDR3 nucleotides read TGTGCCAGCAGTTTATTCCCCACAGGGTCCTACGAGCAGTACTTC.

The chain uses TRBV5-4 and TRBJ2-6; no clear D. The CDR3 runs 15 residues. V shed 2 bases and J shed 0 bases, with 6 bases lying between them. Per germline, CDR1 SGHNT and CDR2 YYREEE (reference sequence). CDR3 nucleotides: TGTGCCAGCAGCTTCATTCTCTCTGGGGCCAACGTCCTGACTTTC. Protein: CASSFILSGANVLTF.

The chain recombines TRBV11-1 with TRBJ2-5; D uncertain. V was shortened by 6 bases and J by 0 bases, with 5 bases between the two germline ends. The CDR3 totals 12 residues. In germline, CDR1 is SGHAT, CDR2 FQDESV (reference sequence). Written as DNA, the CDR3 is TGTGCCAGCAGTCAATACCAAGAGACCCAGTACTTC. Amino acids: CASSQYQETQYF.

The rearrangement links TRBV5-4 to TRBJ1-3; 7 bases are shared with TRBD1. Germline CDR1 and CDR2: SGHNT and YYREEE (reference sequence). There are 14 residues in the CDR3. Trimming removed 5 bases from V and 4 bases from J; junction bases left unmatched: 6. The DNA of the CDR3 is TGTGCCAGCAGACCGCAGGGGGTAGGAAACACCATATATTTT. It is translated as CASRPQGVGNTIYF.

The chain links TRBV5-1 to TRBJ2-1; 10 bases match TRBD2. Trimming took 7 bases from V and 7 from J; bases not matched to a gene: 8. The CDR3 covers 14 residues. Germline V gene sequence: CDR1 SGHRS, CDR2 YFSETQ. The CDR3 DNA reads as TGCGCCAGCGGGATAGCGGGAGGCGGGAATGAGCAGTTCTTC. Encoded protein: CASGIAGGGNEQFF.